The source of this TCR beta chain is a study of cytomegalovirus exposure and HLA in healthy donors. Germline CDR1 MNHEY, CDR2 SVGAGI. This CDR3 spans 15 amino acids. V shed 7 bases and J shed 4 bases, with 19 bases lying between them. The PCR contained 60 Vbeta and 13 Jbeta primers. The data were produced by immunoSEQ multiplex PCR, yet TCRdb's version contains in-frame clones alone and is incomplete. The sample lists 110,000 or so clones, around 77% occurring once. Sequencing was performed on PBMCs. The receptor was derived from a man aged 40-50 years in good health and CMV-seropositive. The V call is TRBV6-5, the J call TRBJ1-1, with a weak D call TRBD1 (5 bases). This CDR3 reads CASTDSIRGSTEAFF. In nucleotides, the CDR3 is TGTGCCAGCACGGATTCAATTCGGGGGAGCACTGAAGCTTTCTTT.